This T cell receptor (beta chain) was found in a study of blood T cell repertoires in COVID-19. Study-level information: From T cells, B-cell-depleted T cells, or PBMCs came the material, which was cDNA or gDNA.

Original data processing: Researchers report that nucleated cell counts were estimated from reference gene primer amplification. The table came from immunoSEQ multiplex PCR; TCRdb's copy has only in-frame clones and leaves some out. V, J and clone size are taken as reported in that table, and D and trimming were inferred from the DNA itself. The table lists approximately 80,000 clones, roughly 73% of them singletons. The junction had 4 bases not matched to a gene; V was cut back by 6 bases and J by 2 bases. The CDR3 loop spans 15 amino acids. Germline V gene sequence: CDR1 SNHLY, CDR2 FYNNEI. The receptor's source is a human donor in a cohort sampled during active COVID-19. Sequencing was carried out using peripheral blood. The chain links TRBV2 to TRBJ1-3, with 10 bases fitting TRBD1. CDR3 sequence: CASSGQGGAGNTIYF. The CDR3 region has the DNA TGTGCCAGCAGCGGACAGGGGGGGGCTGGAAACACCATATATTTT.